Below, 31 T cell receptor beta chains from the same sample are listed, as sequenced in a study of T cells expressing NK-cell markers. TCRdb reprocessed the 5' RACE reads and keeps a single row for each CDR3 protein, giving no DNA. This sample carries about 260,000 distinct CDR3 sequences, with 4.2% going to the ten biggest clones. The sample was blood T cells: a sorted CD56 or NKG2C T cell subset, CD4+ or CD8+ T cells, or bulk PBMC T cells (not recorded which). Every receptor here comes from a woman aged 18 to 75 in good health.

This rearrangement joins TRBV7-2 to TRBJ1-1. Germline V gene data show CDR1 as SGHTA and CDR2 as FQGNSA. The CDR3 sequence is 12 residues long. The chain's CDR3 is CASSLVPNEAFF.

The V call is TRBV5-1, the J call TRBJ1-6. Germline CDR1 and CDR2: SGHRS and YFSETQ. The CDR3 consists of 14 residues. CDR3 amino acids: CASSLETGNSPLHF.

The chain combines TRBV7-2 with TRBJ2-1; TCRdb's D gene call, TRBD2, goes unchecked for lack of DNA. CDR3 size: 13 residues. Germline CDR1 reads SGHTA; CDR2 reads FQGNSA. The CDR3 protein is CASSTEGLNEQFF.

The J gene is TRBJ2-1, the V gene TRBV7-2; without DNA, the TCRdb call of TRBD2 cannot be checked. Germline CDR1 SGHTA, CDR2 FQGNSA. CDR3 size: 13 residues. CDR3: CASSSDYGERQFF.

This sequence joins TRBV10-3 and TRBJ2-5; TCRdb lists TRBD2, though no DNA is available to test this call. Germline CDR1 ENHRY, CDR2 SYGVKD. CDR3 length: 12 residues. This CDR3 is CAIRDFQETQYF.

CDR3 loop: CSAKEIAGGRETQYF. The chain recombines TRBV20-1 with TRBJ2-5; with no DNA, the TCRdb D assignment of TRBD2 cannot be verified. CDR3 length equals 15 residues. The V gene's germline CDR1 is DFQATT and CDR2 SNEGSKA (reference sequence).

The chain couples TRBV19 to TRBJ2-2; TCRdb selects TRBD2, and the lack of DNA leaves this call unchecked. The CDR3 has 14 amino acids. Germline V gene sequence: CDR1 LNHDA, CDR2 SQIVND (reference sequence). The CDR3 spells CASKGRGETGELFF.

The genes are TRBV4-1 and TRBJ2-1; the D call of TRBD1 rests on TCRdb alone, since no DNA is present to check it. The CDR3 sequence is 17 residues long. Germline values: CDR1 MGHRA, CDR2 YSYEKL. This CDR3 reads CASSQASGATFYNEQFF.

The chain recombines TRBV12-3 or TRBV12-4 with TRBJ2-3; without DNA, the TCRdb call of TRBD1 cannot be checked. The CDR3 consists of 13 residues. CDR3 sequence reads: CASSLRDRDTQYF.

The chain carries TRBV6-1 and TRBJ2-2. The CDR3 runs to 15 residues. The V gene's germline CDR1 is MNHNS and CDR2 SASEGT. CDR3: CASLGYNSNTGELFF.

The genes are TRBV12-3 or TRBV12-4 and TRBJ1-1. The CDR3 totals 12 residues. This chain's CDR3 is CASSHMNTEAFF.

This chain's CDR3 is CASSLGGQGPKNIQYF. V and J are TRBV7-2 and TRBJ2-4; the TCRdb call, TRBD1, lacks DNA for checking. This CDR3 region has 16 residues. Germline assignment: CDR1 SGHTA and CDR2 FQGNSA. The whole variable domain, filled in from reference TRBV7-2 and TRBJ2-4, reads GAGVSQSPSNKVTEKGKDVELRCDPISGHTALYWYRQSLGQGLEFLIYFQGNSAPDKSGLPSDRFSAERTGGSVSTLTIQRTQQEDSAVYLCASSLGGQGPKNIQYFGAGTRLSVL.

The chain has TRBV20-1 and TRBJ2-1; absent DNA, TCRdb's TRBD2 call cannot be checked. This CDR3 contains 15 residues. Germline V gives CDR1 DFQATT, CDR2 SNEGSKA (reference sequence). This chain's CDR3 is CSANRLAGTYNEQFF.

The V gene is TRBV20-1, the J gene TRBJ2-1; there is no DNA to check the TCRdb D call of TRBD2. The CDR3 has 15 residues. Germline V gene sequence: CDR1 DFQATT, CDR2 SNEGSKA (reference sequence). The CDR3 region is CSARTPSGPYNEQFF.

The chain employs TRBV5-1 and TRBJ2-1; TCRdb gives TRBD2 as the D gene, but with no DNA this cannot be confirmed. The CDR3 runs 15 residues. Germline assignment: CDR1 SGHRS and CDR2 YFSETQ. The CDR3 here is CASSLAPPLTDEQFF. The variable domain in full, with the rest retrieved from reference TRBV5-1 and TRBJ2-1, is KAGVTQTPRYLIKTRGQQVTLSCSPISGHRSVSWYQQTPGQGLQFLFEYFSETQRNKGNFPGRFSGRQFSNSRSEMNVSTLELGDSALYLCASSLAPPLTDEQFFGPGTRLTVL.

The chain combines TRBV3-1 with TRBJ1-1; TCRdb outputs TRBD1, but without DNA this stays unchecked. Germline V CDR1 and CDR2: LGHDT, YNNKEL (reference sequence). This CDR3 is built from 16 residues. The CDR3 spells CASSRYSGGENTEAFF.

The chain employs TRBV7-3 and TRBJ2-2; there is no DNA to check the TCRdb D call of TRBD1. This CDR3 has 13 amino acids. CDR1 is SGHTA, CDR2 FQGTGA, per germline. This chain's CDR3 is CASSLNRVGELFF.

The CDR3 protein is CASSLRTGGLDTQYF. The V call is TRBV7-2, the J call TRBJ2-3; TCRdb designates TRBD1, a call that cannot be tested without DNA. This CDR3 region has 15 residues. Germline loops: CDR1 SGHTA, CDR2 FQGNSA.

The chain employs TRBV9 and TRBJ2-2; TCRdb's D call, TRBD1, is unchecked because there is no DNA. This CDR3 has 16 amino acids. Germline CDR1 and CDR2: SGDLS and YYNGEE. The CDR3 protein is CASSAQGSARTGELFF. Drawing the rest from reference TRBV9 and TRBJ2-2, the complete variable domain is DSGVTQTPKHLITATGQRVTLRCSPRSGDLSVYWYQQSLDQGLQFLIQYYNGEERAKGNILERFSAQQFPDLHSELNLSSLELGDSALYFCASSAQGSARTGELFFGEGSRLTVL.

CDR3 protein: CSARVGLAGSGELFF. The genes are TRBV20-1 and TRBJ2-2; no DNA is available, so the TRBD2 call from TCRdb remains unchecked. The CDR3 is 15 residues long. Germline CDR1 and CDR2: DFQATT and SNEGSKA (reference sequence).

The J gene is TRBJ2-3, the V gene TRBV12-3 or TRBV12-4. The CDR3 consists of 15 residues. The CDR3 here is CASSLGFVETDTQYF.

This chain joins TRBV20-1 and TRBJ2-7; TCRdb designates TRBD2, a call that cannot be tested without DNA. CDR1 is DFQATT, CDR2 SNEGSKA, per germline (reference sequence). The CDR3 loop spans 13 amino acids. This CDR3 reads CSASREHDYEQYF.

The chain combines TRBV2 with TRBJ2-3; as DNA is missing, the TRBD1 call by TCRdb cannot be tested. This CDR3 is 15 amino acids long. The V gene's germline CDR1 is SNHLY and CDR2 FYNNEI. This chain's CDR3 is CASSVNRGSTDTQYF.

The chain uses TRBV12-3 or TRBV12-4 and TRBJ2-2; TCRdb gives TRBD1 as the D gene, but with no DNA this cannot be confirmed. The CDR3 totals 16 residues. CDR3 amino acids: CASKEGGLSNTGELFF.

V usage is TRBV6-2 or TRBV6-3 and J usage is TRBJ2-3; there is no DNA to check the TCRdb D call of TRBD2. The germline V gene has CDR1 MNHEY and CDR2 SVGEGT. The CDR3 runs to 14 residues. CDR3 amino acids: CASSYLAGADTQYF.

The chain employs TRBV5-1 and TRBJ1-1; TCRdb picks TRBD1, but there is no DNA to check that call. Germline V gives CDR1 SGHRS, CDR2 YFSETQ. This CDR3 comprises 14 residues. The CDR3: CASSLGARDTEAFF.

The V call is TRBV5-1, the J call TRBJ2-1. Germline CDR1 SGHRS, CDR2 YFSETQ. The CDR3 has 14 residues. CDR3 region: CASSFGDSYNEQFF.

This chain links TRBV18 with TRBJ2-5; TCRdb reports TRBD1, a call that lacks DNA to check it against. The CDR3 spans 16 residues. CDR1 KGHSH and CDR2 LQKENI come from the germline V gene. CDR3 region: CASSPRTREDQETQYF.

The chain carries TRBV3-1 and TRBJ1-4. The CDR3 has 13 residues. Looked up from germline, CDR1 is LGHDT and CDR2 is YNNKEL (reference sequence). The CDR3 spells CASSQGAGEKLFF.

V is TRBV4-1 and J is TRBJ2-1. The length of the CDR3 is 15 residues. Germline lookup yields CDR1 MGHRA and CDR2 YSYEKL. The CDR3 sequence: CASSQAVNSYNEQFF.

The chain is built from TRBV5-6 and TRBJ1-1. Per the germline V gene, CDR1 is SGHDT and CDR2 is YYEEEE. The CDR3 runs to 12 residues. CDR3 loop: CASSAEGYRAFF.